The clone carrying this T cell receptor (beta chain) was counted many times. Antigen: not known. This sample is drawn from a study of T cells in Graves' hyperthyroidism and ophthalmopathy. The TCR beta CDR3 regions underwent amplification using RNA transcripts as the source. RT-PCR in the first round (using the HTBI primer set) targeted the TCR CDR3. One entry per CDR3 protein, called by TCRdb with MiXCR from the multiplex PCR reads. This sample carries about 600,000 distinct CDR3 sequences, 16% of them seen once, and the ten largest clones take approximately 3.5%. General observations from the study: Model output signaled ophthalmopathy a median 6.5 months ahead of onset.

There are 15 residues in the CDR3. Trimming took 0 bases from V and 4 from J, leaving 10 bases between them. Germline CDR1 MDHEN, CDR2 SYDVKM. The genes are TRBV28 and TRBJ1-5; D perhaps matches TRBD1 (6 bases). Sequences were obtained from blood. This receptor was obtained from a woman aged 40 to 50 with Graves' ophthalmopathy. Here the CDR3 reads CASSLWGGTNQPQHF. Written as DNA, the CDR3 is TGTGCCAGCAGTTTATGGGGGGGGACAAATCAGCCCCAGCATTTT.